This TCR beta chain was sequenced for a study of shared clonotypes between healthy human individuals. After removal of 2 bases from V and 3 bases from J, the junction contained 4 bases not matched to a gene. Germline values: CDR1 SGHNT, CDR2 YYREEE (reference sequence). This CDR3 region has 14 residues. Healthy adults negative for HIV, lacking recent acute infections or vaccinations, served as donors. Study-wide points: Naive subsets tended to show greater estimated richness than memory subsets.

The study ran the assay at deep level. Profiled with immunoSEQ multiplex PCR; TCRdb holds only in-frame clones, not every one. The sample includes around 1.6 million clones, 95% to 99% of them seen just once. A word on this clone: Antigen: not known.

Sequences were obtained from naive CD4+ T cells sorted from blood. Subset defined: CD45RA+ positively selected. The chain has TRBV5-4 and TRBJ1-2; TRBD1 matches 7 bases. The clonotype originates from a man aged 25 to 40 in good health. The CDR3 is CASSLRGRDYGYTF. The DNA of the CDR3 is TGTGCCAGCAGCTTAAGGGGGCGCGACTATGGCTACACCTTC.